These T cell receptor beta chains were read from a single sample in a study of CD8+ T cells in alopecia areata. The repertoire was sequenced with immunoSEQ multiplex PCR; TCRdb's copy has only in-frame clones and lacks some. Of about 200,000 clones listed, roughly 57% were seen once; the top ten hold 0.45%. The sequences come from CD4+ T cells sorted from blood, collected at week 0. The receptors shown here come from a human donor with alopecia areata. Each CDR3 is given with its conserved first and last residue. The D gene is left open where the match is weak. The size field is filled for only some rows; it gives once, few, many or a size class.

>TRBV15|-|-|TRBJ2-7
CATSKKDTSSYEQYF
TGTGCCACCAGTAAGAAGGACACTTCCTCCTACGAGCAGTACTTC
>TRBV14|-|-|TRBJ1-2
CASSPLLAGGYTF
TGTGCCAGCAGCCCGCTTTTGGCCGGTGGCTACACCTTC
>TRBV6-1|-|-|TRBJ2-7
CAILRQSSYEQYF
TGTGCCATCCTTCGGCAGAGCTCCTACGAGCAGTACTTC
>TRBV5-1|-|TRBD1|TRBJ1-2
CASGTEDFYGYTF
TGCGCCAGCGGGACAGAAGATTTTTATGGCTACACCTTC
>TRBV4-1|-|TRBD2|TRBJ2-5
CASSQDRSAGVYLETQYF
TGCGCCAGCAGCCAAGACAGGAGTGCGGGGGTATACTTGGAGACCCAGTACTTC
>TRBV10-3|many|-|TRBJ2-3
CAISERDTQYF
TGTGCCATCAGTGAAAGGGATACGCAGTATTTT
>TRBV29-1|-|-|TRBJ2-3
CSVEPFGTDTQYF
TGCAGCGTCGAGCCCTTCGGCACAGATACGCAGTATTTT
>TRBV6-5|-|TRBD1|TRBJ1-2
CASSLRGYGYTF
TGTGCCAGCAGCCTCAGGGGGTATGGCTACACCTTC
>TRBV29-1|-|TRBD1|TRBJ1-1
CSVDRGFTEAFF
TGCAGCGTAGACAGGGGCTTCACTGAAGCTTTCTTT
>TRBV7-9|-|-|TRBJ1-2
CASSLGDLAF
TGTGCCAGCAGCTTAGGAGACTTAGCCTTC
>TRBV18|-|-|TRBJ2-1
CASSPRGFDNEQFF
TGTGCCAGCTCACCTAGGGGATTCGACAATGAGCAGTTCTTC
>TRBV29-1|-|-|TRBJ2-5
CSVERQEKETQYF
TGCAGCGTTGAGAGGCAGGAAAAAGAGACCCAGTACTTC
>TRBV30|once|-|TRBJ2-7
CAWSVQGINYEQYF
TGTGCCTGGAGTGTACAGGGAATAAACTACGAGCAGTACTTC
>TRBV29-1|few|-|TRBJ1-6
CSVMAGYNSPLHF
TGCAGCGTTATGGCCGGCTATAATTCACCCCTCCACTTT
>TRBV2|-|-|TRBJ2-1
CASSGYNEQFF
TGTGCCAGCAGTGGCTACAATGAGCAGTTCTTC
>TRBV30|few|-|TRBJ2-4
CAWSVWGGPLNIQYF
TGTGCCTGGAGTGTTTGGGGTGGACCCTTAAACATTCAGTACTTC
>TRBV10-3|-|TRBD2|TRBJ2-1
CAISEAQPGLAGGDEQFF
TGTGCCATCAGTGAGGCCCAACCGGGACTAGCGGGGGGAGATGAGCAGTTCTTC